This T cell receptor beta chain was documented in a study of shared clonotypes between healthy human individuals. As for the study in general: The composition of the donors was two women and a few men aged 18 to 49. For every donor, three CD4 naive, three CD4 memory, two CD8 naive and one CD8 memory plates were used.

Repertoires were generated with immunoSEQ multiplex PCR, while TCRdb's copy carries only in-frame clones and drops some. The data hold about a million clones, with about 72% observed a single time. This CDR3 has 13 amino acids. Germline V lookup: CDR1 SGDLS, CDR2 YYNGEE. V lost 5 bases to trimming and J lost 4 bases; unmatched junction nucleotides: 5. The sequence was collected from a young man in good health. Some clones in this sample may be carry-over from other donors' samples. The chain employs TRBV9 and TRBJ2-5; 7 nucleotides agree with TRBD2. The sample consisted of memory CD4+ T cells from PBMCs. Subset: CD45RA-negative fraction. The CDR3 sequence is CASSRRLAETQYF. The CDR3 DNA reads as TGTGCCAGCAGTAGACGACTAGCAGAGACCCAGTACTTC. The whole variable domain, remainder taken from reference TRBV9 and TRBJ2-5, is DSGVTQTPKHLITATGQRVTLRCSPRSGDLSVYWYQQSLDQGLQFLIQYYNGEERAKGNILERFSAQQFPDLHSELNLSSLELGDSALYFCASSRRLAETQYFGPGTRLLVL.